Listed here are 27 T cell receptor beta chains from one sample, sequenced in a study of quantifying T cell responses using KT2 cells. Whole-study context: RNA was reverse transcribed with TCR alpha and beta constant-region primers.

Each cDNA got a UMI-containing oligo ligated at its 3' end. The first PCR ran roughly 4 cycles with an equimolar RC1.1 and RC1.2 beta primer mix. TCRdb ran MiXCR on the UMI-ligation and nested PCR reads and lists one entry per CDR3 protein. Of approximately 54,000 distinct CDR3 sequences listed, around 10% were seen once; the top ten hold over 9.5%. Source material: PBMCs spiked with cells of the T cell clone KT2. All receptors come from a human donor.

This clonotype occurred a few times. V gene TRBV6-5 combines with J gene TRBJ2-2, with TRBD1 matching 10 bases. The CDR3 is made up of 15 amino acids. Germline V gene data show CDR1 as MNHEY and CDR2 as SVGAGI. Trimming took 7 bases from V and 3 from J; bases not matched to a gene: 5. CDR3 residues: CASTWTGGYTGELFF. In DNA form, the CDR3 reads TGTGCCAGCACCTGGACAGGGGGATACACCGGGGAGCTGTTTTTT.

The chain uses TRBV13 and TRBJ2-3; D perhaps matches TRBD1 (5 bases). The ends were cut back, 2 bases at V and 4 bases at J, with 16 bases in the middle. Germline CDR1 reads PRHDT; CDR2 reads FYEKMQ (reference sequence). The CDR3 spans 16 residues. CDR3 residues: CASSLFVGAWADTQYF. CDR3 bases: TGTGCCAGCAGCTTATTCGTAGGGGCCTGGGCAGATACGCAGTATTTT. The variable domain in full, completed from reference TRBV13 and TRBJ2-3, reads AAGVIQSPRHLIKEKRETATLKCYPIPRHDTVYWYQQGPGQDPQFLISFYEKMQSDKGSIPDRFSAQQFSDYHSELNMSSLELGDSALYFCASSLFVGAWADTQYFGPGTRLTVL.

The chain's CDR3 is CASSLVVTSKQETQYF. Written as DNA, the CDR3 is TGTGCCAGCAGCTTGGTGGTGACTAGCAAACAAGAGACCCAGTACTTC. The rearrangement uses TRBV5-6 and TRBJ2-5; the match to TRBD2 covers 7 bases. V lost 0 bases, J lost 2 bases, and 7 bases stayed unmatched. The CDR3 length is 16 residues. Germline CDR1 SGHDT, CDR2 YYEEEE.

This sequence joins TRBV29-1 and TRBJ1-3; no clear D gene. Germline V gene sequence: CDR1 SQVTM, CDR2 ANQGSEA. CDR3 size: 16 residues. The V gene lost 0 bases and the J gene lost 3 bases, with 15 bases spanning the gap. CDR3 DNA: TGCAGCGTTGAAGAAGGGTCTAGCGGATTTGGAAACACCATATATTTT. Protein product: CSVEEGSSGFGNTIYF.

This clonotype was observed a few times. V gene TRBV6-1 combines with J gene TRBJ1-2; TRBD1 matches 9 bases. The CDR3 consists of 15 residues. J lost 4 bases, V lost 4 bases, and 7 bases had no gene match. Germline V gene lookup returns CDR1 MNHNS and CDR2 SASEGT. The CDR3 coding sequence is TGTGCCAGCAGTGGTTGGACAGGGGACTCCTATGGCTACACCTTC. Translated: CASSGWTGDSYGYTF.

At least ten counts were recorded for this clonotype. CDR3 in amino acids: CASSLGQGYEQYF. Written as DNA, the CDR3 is TGTGCCAGCAGTTTGGGACAGGGGTACGAGCAGTACTTC. The V and J genes are TRBV12-3 or TRBV12-4 and TRBJ2-7, with 10 bases lining up with TRBD1. V dropped 3 bases and J dropped 4; count of bases not matched to a gene: 0. The CDR3 contains 13 residues.

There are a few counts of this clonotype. CDR3 protein: CASSSGTASYEQYF. In DNA, the CDR3 is TGTGCCAGCAGTTCAGGGACAGCATCCTACGAGCAGTACTTC. This chain joins TRBV28 and TRBJ2-7; 7 positions match TRBD1. The CDR3 loop spans 14 amino acids. In germline, CDR1 is MDHEN, CDR2 SYDVKM. The V gene end was trimmed by 4 bases and the J gene end by 1 base; junction bases not matched to a gene: 4.

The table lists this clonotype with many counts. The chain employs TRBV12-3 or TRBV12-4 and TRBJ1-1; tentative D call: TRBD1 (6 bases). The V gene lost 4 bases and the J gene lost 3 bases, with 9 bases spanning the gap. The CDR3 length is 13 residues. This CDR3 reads CASSSQGDTEAFF. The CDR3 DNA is TGTGCCAGCAGTTCACAGGGCGACACTGAAGCTTTCTTT.

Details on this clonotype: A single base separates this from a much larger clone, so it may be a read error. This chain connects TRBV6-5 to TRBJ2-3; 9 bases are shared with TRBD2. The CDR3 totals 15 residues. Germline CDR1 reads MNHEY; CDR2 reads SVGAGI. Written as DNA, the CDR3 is TGTGACAGCAGAGGACTAGCGCCAGGCACAGATACGCAGTATTTT. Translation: CDSRGLAPGTDTQYF.

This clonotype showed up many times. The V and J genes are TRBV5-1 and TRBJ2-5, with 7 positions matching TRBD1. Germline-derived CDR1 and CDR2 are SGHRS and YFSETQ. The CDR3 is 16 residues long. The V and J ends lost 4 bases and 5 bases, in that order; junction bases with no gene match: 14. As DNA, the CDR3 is TGCGCCAGCAGCGACGGGACAGCGACCCTCCGGGAGACCCAGTACTTC. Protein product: CASSDGTATLRETQYF.

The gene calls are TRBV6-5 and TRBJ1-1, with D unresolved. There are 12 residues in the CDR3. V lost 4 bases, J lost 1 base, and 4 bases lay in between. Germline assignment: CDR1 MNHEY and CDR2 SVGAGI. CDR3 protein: CASSSGNTEAFF. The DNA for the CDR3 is TGTGCCAGCAGTTCCGGGAACACTGAAGCTTTCTTT.

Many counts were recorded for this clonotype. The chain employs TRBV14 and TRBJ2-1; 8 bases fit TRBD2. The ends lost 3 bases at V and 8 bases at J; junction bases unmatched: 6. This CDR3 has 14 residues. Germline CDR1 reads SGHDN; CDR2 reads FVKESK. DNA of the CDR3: TGTGCCAGCAGCCAGGTGGGACTAGGCGATGAGCAGTTCTTC. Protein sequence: CASSQVGLGDEQFF.

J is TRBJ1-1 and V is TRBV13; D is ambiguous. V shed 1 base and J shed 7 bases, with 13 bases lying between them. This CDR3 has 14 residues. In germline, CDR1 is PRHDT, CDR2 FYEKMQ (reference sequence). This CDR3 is CASSLATEGLEAFF. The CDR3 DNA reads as TGTGCCAGCAGCTTAGCCACGGAAGGACTTGAAGCTTTCTTT.

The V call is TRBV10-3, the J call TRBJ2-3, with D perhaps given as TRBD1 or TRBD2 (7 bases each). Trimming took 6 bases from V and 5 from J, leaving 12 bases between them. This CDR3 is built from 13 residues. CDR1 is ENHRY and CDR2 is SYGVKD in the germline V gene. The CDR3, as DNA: TGTGCCATCAGATCAGGGGGGGAAGATACGCAGTATTTT. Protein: CAIRSGGEDTQYF.

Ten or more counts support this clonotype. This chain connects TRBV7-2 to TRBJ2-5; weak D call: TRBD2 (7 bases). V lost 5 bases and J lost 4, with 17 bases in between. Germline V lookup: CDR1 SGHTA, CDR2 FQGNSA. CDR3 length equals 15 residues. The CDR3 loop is CASSRERGRVETQYF. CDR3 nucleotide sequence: TGTGCCAGCAGCCGCGAAAGGGGGAGGGTAGAGACCCAGTACTTC.

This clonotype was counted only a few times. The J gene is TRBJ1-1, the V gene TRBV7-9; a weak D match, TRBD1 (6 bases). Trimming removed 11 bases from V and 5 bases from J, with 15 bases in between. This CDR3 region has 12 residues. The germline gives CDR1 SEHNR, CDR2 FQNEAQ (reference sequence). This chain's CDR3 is CAGTRGGTEAFF. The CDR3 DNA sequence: TGTGCCGGTACTCGAGGGGGTACTGAAGCTTTCTTT.

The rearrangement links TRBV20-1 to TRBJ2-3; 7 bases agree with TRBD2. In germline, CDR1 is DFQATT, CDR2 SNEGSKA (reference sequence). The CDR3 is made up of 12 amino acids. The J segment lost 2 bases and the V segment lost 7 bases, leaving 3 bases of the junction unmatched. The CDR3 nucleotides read TGCAGTGTGGCGGGGGTCACAGATACGCAGTATTTT. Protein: CSVAGVTDTQYF.

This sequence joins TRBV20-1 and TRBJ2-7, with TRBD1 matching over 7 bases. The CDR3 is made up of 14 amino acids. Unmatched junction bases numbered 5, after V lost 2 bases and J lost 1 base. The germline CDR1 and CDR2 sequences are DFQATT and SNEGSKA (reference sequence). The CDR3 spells CSARSSRGSYEQYF. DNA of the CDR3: TGCAGTGCTAGAAGTTCCAGGGGGTCCTACGAGCAGTACTTC.

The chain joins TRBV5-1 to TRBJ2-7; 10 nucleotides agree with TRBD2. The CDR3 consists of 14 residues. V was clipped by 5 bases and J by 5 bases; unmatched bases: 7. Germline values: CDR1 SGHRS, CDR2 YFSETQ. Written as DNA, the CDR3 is TGCGCCAGCAGTCCTGGACTAGCGGAGAACGAGCAGTACTTC. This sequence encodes CASSPGLAENEQYF.

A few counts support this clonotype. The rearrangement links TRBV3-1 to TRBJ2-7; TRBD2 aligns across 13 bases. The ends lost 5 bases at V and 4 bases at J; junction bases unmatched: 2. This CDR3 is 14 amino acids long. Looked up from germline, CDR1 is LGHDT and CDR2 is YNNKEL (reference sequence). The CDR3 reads CASSETSGGYEQYF. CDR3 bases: TGTGCCAGCAGCGAGACTAGCGGGGGGTACGAGCAGTACTTC.

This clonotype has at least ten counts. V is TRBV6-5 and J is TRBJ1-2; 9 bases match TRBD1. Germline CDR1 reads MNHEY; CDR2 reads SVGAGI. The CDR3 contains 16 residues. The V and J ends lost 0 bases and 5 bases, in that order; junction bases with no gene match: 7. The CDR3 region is CASSYSGTGNYYGYTF. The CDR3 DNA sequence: TGTGCCAGCAGTTACTCGGGGACAGGGAATTATTATGGCTACACCTTC.

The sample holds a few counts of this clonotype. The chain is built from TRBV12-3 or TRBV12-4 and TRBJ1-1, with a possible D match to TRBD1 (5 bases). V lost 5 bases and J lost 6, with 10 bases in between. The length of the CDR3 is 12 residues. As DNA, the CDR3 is TGTGCCAGCAGTCGCAAGGGGTCTGAAGCTTTCTTT. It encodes CASSRKGSEAFF.

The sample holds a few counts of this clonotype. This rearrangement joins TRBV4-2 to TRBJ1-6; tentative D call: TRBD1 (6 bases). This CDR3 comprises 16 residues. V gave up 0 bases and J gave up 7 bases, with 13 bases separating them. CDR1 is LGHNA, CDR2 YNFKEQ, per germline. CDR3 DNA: TGTGCCAGCAGCCAAGATTATACAGGGTTAAATTCACCCCTCCACTTT. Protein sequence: CASSQDYTGLNSPLHF.

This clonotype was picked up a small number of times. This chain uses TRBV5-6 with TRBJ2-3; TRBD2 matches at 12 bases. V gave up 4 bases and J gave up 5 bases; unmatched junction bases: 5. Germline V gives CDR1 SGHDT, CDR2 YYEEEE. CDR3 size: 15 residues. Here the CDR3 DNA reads TGTGCCAGCAGCCTACTAGCGGGAGGAGAAGATACGCAGTATTTT. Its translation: CASSLLAGGEDTQYF.

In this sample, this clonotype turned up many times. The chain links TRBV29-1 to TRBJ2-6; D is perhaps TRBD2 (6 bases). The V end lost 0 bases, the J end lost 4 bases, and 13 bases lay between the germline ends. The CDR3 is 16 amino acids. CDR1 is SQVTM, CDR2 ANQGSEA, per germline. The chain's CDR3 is CSVEDWAGLGANVLTF. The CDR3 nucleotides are TGCAGCGTTGAAGATTGGGCGGGGCTGGGGGCCAACGTCCTGACTTTC.

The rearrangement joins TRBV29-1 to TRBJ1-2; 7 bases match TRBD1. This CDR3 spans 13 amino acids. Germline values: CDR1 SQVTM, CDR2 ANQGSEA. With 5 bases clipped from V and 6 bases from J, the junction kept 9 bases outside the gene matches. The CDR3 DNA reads TGCAGCGTTTACCAGGGGGGGGAAAATGGCTACACCTTC. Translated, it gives CSVYQGGENGYTF. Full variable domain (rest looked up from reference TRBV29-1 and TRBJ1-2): SAVISQKPSRDICQRGTSLTIQCQVDSQVTMMFWYRQQPGQSLTLIATANQGSEATYESGFVIDKFPISRPNLTFSTLTVSNMSPEDSSIYLCSVYQGGENGYTFGSGTRLTVV.

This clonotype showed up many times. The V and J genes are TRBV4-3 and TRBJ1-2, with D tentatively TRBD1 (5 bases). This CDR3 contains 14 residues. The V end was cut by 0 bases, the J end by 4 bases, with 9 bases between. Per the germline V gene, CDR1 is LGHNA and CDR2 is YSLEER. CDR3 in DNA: TGCGCCAGCAGCCAAGATACAGGCCTCTATGGCTACACCTTC. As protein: CASSQDTGLYGYTF.